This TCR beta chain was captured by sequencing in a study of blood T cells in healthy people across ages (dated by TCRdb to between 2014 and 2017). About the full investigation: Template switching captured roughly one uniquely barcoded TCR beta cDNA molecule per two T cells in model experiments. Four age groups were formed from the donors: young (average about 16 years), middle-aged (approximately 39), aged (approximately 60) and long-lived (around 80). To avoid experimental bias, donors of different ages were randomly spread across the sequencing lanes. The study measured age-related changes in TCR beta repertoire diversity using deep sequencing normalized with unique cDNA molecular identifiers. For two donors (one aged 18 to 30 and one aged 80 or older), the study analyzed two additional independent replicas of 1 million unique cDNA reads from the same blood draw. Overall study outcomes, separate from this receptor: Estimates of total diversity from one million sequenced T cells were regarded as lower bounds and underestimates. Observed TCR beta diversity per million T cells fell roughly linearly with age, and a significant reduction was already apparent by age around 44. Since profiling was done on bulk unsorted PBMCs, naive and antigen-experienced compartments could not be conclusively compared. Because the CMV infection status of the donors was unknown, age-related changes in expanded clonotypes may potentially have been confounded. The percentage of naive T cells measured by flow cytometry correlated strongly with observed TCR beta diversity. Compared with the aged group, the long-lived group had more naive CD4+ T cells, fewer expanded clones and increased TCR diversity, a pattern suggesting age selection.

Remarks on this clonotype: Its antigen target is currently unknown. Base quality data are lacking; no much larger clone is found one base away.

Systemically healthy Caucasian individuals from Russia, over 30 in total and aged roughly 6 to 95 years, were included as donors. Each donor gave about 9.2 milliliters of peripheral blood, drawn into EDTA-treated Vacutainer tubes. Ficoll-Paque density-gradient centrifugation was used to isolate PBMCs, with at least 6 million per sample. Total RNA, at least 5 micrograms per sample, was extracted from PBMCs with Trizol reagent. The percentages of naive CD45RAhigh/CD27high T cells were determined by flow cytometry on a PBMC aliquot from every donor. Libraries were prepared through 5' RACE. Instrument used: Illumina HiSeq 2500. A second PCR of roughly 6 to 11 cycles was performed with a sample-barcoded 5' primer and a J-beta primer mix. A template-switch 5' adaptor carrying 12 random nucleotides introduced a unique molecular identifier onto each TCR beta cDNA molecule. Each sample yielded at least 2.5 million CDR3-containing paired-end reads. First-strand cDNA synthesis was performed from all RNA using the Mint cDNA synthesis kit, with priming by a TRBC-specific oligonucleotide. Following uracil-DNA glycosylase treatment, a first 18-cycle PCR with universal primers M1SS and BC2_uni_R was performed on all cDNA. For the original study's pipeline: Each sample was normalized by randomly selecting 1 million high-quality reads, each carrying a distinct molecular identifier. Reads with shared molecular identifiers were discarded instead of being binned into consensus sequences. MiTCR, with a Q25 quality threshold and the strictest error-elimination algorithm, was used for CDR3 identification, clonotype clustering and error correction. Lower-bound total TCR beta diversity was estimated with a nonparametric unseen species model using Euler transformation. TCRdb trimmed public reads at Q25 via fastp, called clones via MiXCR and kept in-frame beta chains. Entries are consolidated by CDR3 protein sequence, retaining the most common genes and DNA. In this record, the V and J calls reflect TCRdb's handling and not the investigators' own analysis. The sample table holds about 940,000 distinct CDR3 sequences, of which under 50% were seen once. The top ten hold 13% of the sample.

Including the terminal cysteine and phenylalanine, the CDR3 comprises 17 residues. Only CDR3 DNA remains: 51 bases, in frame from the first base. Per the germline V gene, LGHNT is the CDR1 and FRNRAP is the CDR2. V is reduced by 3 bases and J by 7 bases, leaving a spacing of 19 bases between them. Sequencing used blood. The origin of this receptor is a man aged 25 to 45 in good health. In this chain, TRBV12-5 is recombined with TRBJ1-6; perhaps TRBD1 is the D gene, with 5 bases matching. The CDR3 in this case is CASGFYASGRWNSPLHF. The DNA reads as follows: TGTGCTAGTGGTTTCTACGCGTCGGGACGGTGGAATTCACCCCTCCACTTT.